This is a list of T cell receptor beta chains from one sample in a study of response to subunit inactivated influenza vaccine. TCRdb analysed the RT-PCR reads with MiXCR anew, one entry per CDR3 protein. The repertoire holds roughly 500,000 distinct CDR3 sequences, with roughly a quarter as singletons. The sample was also linked to a second study, of T cells expressing NK-cell markers.

The sequencing here drew on CD4+ T cells sorted from PBMCs, taken less than 13 days after vaccination. Receptor source: a man over 45 who received an inactivated influenza vaccine. The CDR3 runs from the conserved cysteine through the conserved F or W. Each record gives: V gene, clone size, D gene, J gene, CDR3 DNA, CDR3 protein. A D gene is named only where the DNA matches it firmly. Clone size, where shown, is once, few, many, or a class for clones that have expanded.

TRBV6-2/TRBV6-3	few	.	TRBJ2-2	TGTGCCAGCAGCAAAATGGGACGTAGCACCGGGGAGCTGTTTTTT	CASSKMGRSTGELFF
TRBV5-1	many	.	TRBJ2-3	TGCGCCAGCAGCTTGGCGATAGATACGCAGTATTTT	CASSLAIDTQYF
TRBV6-1	few	.	TRBJ2-3	TGTGCCAGCAGCTCGAAAGGTGGGGGCACAGATACGCAGTATTTT	CASSSKGGGTDTQYF
TRBV12-3/TRBV12-4	few	.	TRBJ2-3	TGTGCCAGCAGCACTAGAGCTAGCGGCACAGATACGCAGTATTTT	CASSTRASGTDTQYF
TRBV20-1	.	TRBD1	TRBJ1-1	TGCAGTGCTGCACGGGACAGGGGAGTAAACACTGAAGCTTTCTTT	CSAARDRGVNTEAFF
TRBV25-1	.	TRBD2	TRBJ2-7	TGTGCCAGCGAGCCAACTAGCGGGAGATGGTACGAGCAGTACTTC	CASEPTSGRWYEQYF
TRBV7-2	few	.	TRBJ2-1	TGTGCCAGCAGCACGCACTCAAGCTCCTACAATGAGCAGTTCTTC	CASSTHSSSYNEQFF
TRBV3-1	few	.	TRBJ1-2	TGTGCCAGCAGCCAAGCTTCTGGATCTTTTACCTTC	CASSQASGSFTF
TRBV7-2	.	.	TRBJ1-5	TGTGCCAGCAGCTTTCGGTCGGGGACAACGGGTCAGCCCCAGCATTTT	CASSFRSGTTGQPQHF
TRBV9	few	.	TRBJ1-2	TGTGCCAGCAGTCCCAGCCCTCGAAATGGCTACACCTTC	CASSPSPRNGYTF
TRBV6-1	many	.	TRBJ1-4	TGTGCCAGCAGTGGTGCAGGGGCCCGACTGCTGTTTTTT	CASSGAGARLLFF
TRBV9	.	TRBD2	TRBJ2-1	TGTGCCAGCAGCGTAGGAGCGGGACTTAAAAATGAGCAGTTCTTC	CASSVGAGLKNEQFF
TRBV10-2	few	.	TRBJ2-3	TGCGCCAGCAGACACATTAGCACAGATACGCAGTATTTT	CASRHISTDTQYF
TRBV30	.	.	TRBJ2-3	TGTGCCTGGAGTGTAGGTCAGGCGACTAGCACAGATACGCAGTATTTT	CAWSVGQATSTDTQYF
TRBV18	many	.	TRBJ2-7	TGTGCCAGCTCACCAATGGCTATCGACTACGAGCAGTACTTC	CASSPMAIDYEQYF